Following are 7 T cell receptor beta chains from one sample sequenced in a study of CXCR3-negative and CXCR3-positive naive CD8 T cells. Each TRB cDNA library was prepared by 5' RACE (with UMI labels). TCRdb reprocessed the 5' RACE reads; each CDR3 protein has one entry and no DNA is given. This table holds approximately 47,000 distinct CDR3 sequences. The source material was naive CXCR3- CD8+ T cells from blood. Subset: CD45RO-CCR7+CD27+CD95- naive CD8+ T cells lacking CXCR3 (TNR3-). The receptors come from a human donor in good health. Some clones in this sample may be carry-over from other donors' samples.

The chain has TRBV12-3 or TRBV12-4 and TRBJ2-3; TCRdb outputs TRBD1, but without DNA this stays unchecked. The length of the CDR3 is 13 residues. The chain's CDR3 is CASRPTGTDTQYF.

The J gene is TRBJ2-3, the V gene TRBV10-3; TCRdb's D gene call, TRBD2, goes unchecked for lack of DNA. The CDR3 has 14 amino acids. The germline V gene encodes CDR1 ENHRY and CDR2 SYGVKD. The CDR3: CATRAGSRTDTQYF.

The chain joins TRBV5-6 to TRBJ2-4; absent DNA, TCRdb's TRBD2 call cannot be checked. Germline values: CDR1 SGHDT, CDR2 YYEEEE. CDR3 length: 14 residues. Here the CDR3 reads CASSLGSQLNIQYF.

This chain connects TRBV29-1 to TRBJ2-1; TCRdb reports TRBD2, a call that lacks DNA to check it against. There are 15 residues in the CDR3. CDR1 and CDR2 from the germline V gene are SQVTM and ANQGSEA. CDR3 amino acids: CSVEGLGVQGNEQFF.

CDR3 sequence: CASSLGGGAYNEQFF. The genes are TRBV7-8 and TRBJ2-1. Germline V CDR1 and CDR2: SGHVS, FQNEAQ. The CDR3 has 15 amino acids. Full variable domain (outside the CDR3, taken from reference TRBV7-8 and TRBJ2-1): GAGVSQSPRYKVAKRGQDVALRCDPISGHVSLFWYQQALGQGPEFLTYFQNEAQLDKSGLPSDRFFAERPEGSVSTLKIQRTQQEDSAVYLCASSLGGGAYNEQFFGPGTRLTVL.

This rearrangement joins TRBV10-2 to TRBJ2-5. The CDR3 spans 12 residues. Germline CDR1 and CDR2: WSHSY and SAAADI. This CDR3 is CASSGQKETQYF.

The chain carries TRBV7-6 and TRBJ2-7. Germline CDR1 and CDR2: SGHVS and FNYEAQ. This CDR3 is built from 12 residues. The CDR3 spells CASSLEGAKPYF.